The 6 T cell receptor beta chains reported below all come from one sample, sequenced in a study of T and B cells in COVID-19 patients. From blood, roughly 220-550 ng of genomic DNA served as TRB template. Multiplex PCR with BIOMED2 TRB-A/B primer pools amplified TRB rearrangements. TCRdb re-derived calls from the multiplex PCR reads in MiXCR, one entry per CDR3 protein. In the table there are 5,600 or so distinct CDR3 sequences, 15% to 20% of which are singletons. Sequencing used blood. The source of these receptors is a human donor who had recovered from COVID-19.

Judged by abundance, this clonotype is medium-sized (0.01 to 0.1%). The CDR3, as DNA: TGCAGCGCCCTGACAGGTTTACATCAGCCCCAGCATTTT. It is translated as CSALTGLHQPQHF. The chain recombines TRBV29-1 with TRBJ1-5, with D perhaps TRBD1 (6 bases). CDR3 length: 13 amino acids. CDR1 is SQVTM and CDR2 is ANQGSEA in the germline V gene. Trimming stripped 7 bases from V and 5 bases from J, with 15 bases between. Looking up the rest from reference TRBV29-1 and TRBJ1-5 gives the full variable domain: SAVISQKPSRDICQRGTSLTIQCQVDSQVTMMFWYRQQPGQSLTLIATANQGSEATYESGFVIDKFPISRPNLTFSTLTVSNMSPEDSSIYLCSALTGLHQPQHFGDGTRLSIL.

This clonotype was seen a handful of times. The J gene is TRBJ2-7, the V gene TRBV29-1, with TRBD1 identical over 7 bases. This CDR3 is 12 amino acids long. Germline V gene lookup returns CDR1 SQVTM and CDR2 ANQGSEA. J gave up 3 bases and V 7 bases, and 6 bases lay outside the gene matches. The CDR3 DNA reads TGCAGCGCATCGGGACAGAGCTACGAGCAGTACTTC. As protein: CSASGQSYEQYF.

The V and J genes are TRBV19 and TRBJ2-7, with 7 positions matching TRBD1. This CDR3 is 15 amino acids long. J was trimmed by 3 bases and V by 2 bases; bases with no gene match: 7. Germline CDR1 and CDR2: LNHDA and SQIVND (reference sequence). CDR3 sequence reads: CASSIFRQGYYEQYF. DNA for the CDR3: TGTGCCAGTAGTATATTTAGACAGGGATACTACGAGCAGTACTTC.

The chain recombines TRBV11-3 with TRBJ2-1; TRBD1 might be the D (6 bases). CDR3 length: 17 residues. Germline CDR1 SGHNT, CDR2 YENEEA. Trimming stripped 0 bases from V and 4 bases from J, with 16 bases between. The CDR3 DNA sequence: TGTGCCAGCAGCTTAGATCAAGACACAGGGAGATACAATGAGCAGTTCTTC. Translating gives CASSLDQDTGRYNEQFF.

This clonotype has a count of ten or more. This chain joins TRBV6-5 and TRBJ2-1; D possibly corresponds to TRBD2 (5 bases). This CDR3 region has 13 residues. The ends were cut back, 2 bases at V and 10 bases at J, with 12 bases in the middle. CDR1 is MNHEY and CDR2 is SVGAGI in the germline V gene. In DNA, the CDR3 is TGTGCCAGCAGTTACCTAGCCCTCGGGGAGCAGTTCTTC. Protein sequence: CASSYLALGEQFF.

V and J are TRBV20-1 and TRBJ1-1; 11 nucleotides align to TRBD1. CDR1 DFQATT and CDR2 SNEGSKA come from the germline V gene (reference sequence). V gave up 2 bases and J gave up 1 base; unmatched junction bases: 6. This CDR3 spans 16 amino acids. CDR3 in amino acids: CSARPRTGGKNTEAFF. The CDR3 DNA sequence: TGCAGTGCTAGACCTCGGACAGGGGGCAAGAACACTGAAGCTTTCTTT.